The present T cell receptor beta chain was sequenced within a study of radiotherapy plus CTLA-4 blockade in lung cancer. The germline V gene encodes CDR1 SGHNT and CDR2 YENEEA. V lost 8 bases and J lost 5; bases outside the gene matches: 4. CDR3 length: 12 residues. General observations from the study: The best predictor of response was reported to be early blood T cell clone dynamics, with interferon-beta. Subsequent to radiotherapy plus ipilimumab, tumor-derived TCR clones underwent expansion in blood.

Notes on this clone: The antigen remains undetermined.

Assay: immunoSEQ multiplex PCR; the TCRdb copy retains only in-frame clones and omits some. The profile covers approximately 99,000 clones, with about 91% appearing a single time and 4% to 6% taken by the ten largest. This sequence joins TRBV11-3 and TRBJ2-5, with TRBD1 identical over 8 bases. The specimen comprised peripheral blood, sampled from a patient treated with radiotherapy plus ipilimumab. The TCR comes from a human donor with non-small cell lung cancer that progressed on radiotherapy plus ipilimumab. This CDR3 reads CASSRGPETQYF. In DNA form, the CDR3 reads TGTGCCAGCTCCAGGGGGCCTGAGACCCAGTACTTC.